What follows are 2 T cell receptor beta chains derived from one specimen sequenced in a study of T cell repertoires in cytomegalovirus infection. Antigens of these TCRs are unknown. TCRdb passed the reads through MiXCR, listing each CDR3 protein once. In the table there are about 700,000 distinct CDR3 sequences, about 33% of which are singletons. The input for sequencing was cultured PBMCs, taken from culture after CMV antigen stimulation. Receptor source: a human donor in good health (CMV status not recorded). Some clones in this sample may be carry-over from other donors' samples.

The chain combines TRBV4-1 with TRBJ1-2, with unresolved D. The CDR3 is made up of 15 amino acids. CDR1 and CDR2 from the germline V gene are MGHRA and YSYEKL. Trimming left V 4 bases short and J 3 bases short, with 15 bases between. The CDR3 loop reads CASSPSSTDYYGYTF. The CDR3 DNA reads TGCGCCAGCAGCCCCTCTTCGACCGATTACTATGGCTACACCTTC.

This chain uses TRBV20-1 with TRBJ1-1; no clear D gene. Germline V gene data show CDR1 as DFQATT and CDR2 as SNEGSKA (reference sequence). Between the trimmed V and J ends, which lost 3 bases and 5 bases, there was a span of 16 bases. This CDR3 has 14 amino acids. In DNA, the CDR3 is TGCAGTGCTAGCCCCCCGGGAAGGGAGACTGAAGCTTTCTTT. It is translated as CSASPPGRETEAFF.